This TCR beta chain was sequenced during a study of shared clonotypes between healthy human individuals. The naive CD8 subset, CD45RO-negative cells positively selected for CCR7, excluded terminally differentiated effector memory CD45RA+ cells. The CDR3 loop spans 16 amino acids. V trimming: 0 bases; J trimming: 4 bases; junction bases outside the gene matches: 6. CDR1 LGHNA and CDR2 YSLEER come from the germline V gene. This clone appeared once. The table came from immunoSEQ multiplex PCR; TCRdb's copy has only in-frame clones and leaves some out. The sample has under 2,000,000 clones, just under 95% seen once.

This sequence joins TRBV4-3 and TRBJ2-1; 7 bases are shared with TRBD2. The sequence was collected from a man aged 18 to 30 in good health. The sequenced sample consisted of naive CD8+ T cells sorted from blood. The CDR3 bases are TGCGCCAGCAGCCAAGATGGCGGGACTAATTACAATGAGCAGTTCTTC. The encoded protein is CASSQDGGTNYNEQFF.